This T cell receptor beta chain was documented in a study of shared clonotypes between healthy human individuals. Study-wide background: Sampling drew on donors who were a couple of women and a few men aged 18 to 49.

V was cut by 4 bases and J by 3 bases, with 9 bases left in between. Per the germline V gene, CDR1 is MGHDK and CDR2 is SYGVNS. The CDR3 is 13 residues long. Sequencing was at deep level. Original data processing: There were no quality scores in the junction-only immunoSEQ sequences, so filtering differed. Method: immunoSEQ multiplex PCR; TCRdb's copy keeps in-frame clones and lacks some. V and J calls plus clone size are reproduced from that table; the DNA served to infer D and trimming. The sample includes over 2 million clones, 85% to 95% seen only once; the top ten take 0.1% to 0.15%. A CD45RA-negative memory subset and a CD45RA+ naive subset were separated from the CD4+ cells.

The sequenced sample consisted of naive CD4+ T cells sorted from blood. Subset indicated: CD45RA+ positively selected. The TCR comes from a man aged 18-30 years in good health. The chain links TRBV25-1 to TRBJ1-2; D remains unclear. This CDR3 is CASSVAGYYGYTF. CDR3 DNA: TGTGCCAGCAGTGTGGCGGGGTACTATGGCTACACCTTC.